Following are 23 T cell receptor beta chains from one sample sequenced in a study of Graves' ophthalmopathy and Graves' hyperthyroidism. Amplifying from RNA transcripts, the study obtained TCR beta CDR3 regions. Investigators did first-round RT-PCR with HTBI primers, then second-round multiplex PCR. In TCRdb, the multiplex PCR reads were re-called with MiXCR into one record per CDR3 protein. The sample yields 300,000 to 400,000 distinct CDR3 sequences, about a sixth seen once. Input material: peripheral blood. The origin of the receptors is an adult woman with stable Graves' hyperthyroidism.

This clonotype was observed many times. CDR3 sequence reads: CSQEDGGYEQYF. DNA for the CDR3: TGCAGCCAAGAGGACGGTGGGTACGAGCAGTACTTC. This chain links TRBV29-1 with TRBJ2-7; no clear D gene. Trimming shortened V by 8 bases and J by 4 bases, and 15 bases separated the two germline ends. CDR3 size: 12 residues. Germline CDR1 and CDR2: SQVTM and ANQGSEA.

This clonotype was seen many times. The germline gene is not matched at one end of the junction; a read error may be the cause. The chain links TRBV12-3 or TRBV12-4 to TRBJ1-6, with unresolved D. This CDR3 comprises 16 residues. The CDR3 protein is CTSSLARPARSSPLHF. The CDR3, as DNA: TGTACCAGCAGTTTAGCGCGTCCCGCTCGGAGTTCACCCCTCCACTTT.

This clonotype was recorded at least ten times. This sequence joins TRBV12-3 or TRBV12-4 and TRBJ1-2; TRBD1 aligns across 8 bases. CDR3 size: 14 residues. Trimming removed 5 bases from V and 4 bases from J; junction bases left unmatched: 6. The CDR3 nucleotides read TGTGCCAGCAGTCCAACAGGGGGGAGCTATGGCTACACCTTC. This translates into CASSPTGGSYGYTF.

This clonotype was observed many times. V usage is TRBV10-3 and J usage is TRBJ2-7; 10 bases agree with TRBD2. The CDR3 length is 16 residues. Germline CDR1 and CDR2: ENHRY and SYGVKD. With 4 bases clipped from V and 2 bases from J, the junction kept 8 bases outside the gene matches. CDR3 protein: CAISANSGRLTYEQYF. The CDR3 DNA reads TGTGCCATCAGTGCGAATAGCGGGAGGTTGACCTACGAGCAGTACTTC.

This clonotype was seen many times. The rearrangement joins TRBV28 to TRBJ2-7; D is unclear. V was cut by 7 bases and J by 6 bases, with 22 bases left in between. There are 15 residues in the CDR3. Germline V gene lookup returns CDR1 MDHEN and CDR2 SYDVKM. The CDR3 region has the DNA TGTGCCAGCAAAAGAAAGGCCAGTTTTGGAGTCGAGCAGTACTTC. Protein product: CASKRKASFGVEQYF.

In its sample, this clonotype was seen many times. The chain's CDR3 is CASGLVLGTENYEQYF. CDR3 DNA: TGTGCTAGTGGTTTGGTATTAGGGACAGAAAACTACGAGCAGTACTTC. V gene TRBV12-5 combines with J gene TRBJ2-7, with TRBD1 matching 7 bases. The CDR3 consists of 16 residues. The germline V gene has CDR1 LGHNT and CDR2 FRNRAP. The trim removed 0 bases at V and 3 bases at J, leaving 8 bases unmatched.

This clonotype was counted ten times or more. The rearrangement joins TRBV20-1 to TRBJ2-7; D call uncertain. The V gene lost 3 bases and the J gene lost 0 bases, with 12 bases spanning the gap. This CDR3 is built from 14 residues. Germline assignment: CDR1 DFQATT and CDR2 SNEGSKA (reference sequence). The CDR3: CSARPLRSSYEQYF. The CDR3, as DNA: TGCAGTGCTAGGCCTTTGCGGAGCTCCTACGAGCAGTACTTC.

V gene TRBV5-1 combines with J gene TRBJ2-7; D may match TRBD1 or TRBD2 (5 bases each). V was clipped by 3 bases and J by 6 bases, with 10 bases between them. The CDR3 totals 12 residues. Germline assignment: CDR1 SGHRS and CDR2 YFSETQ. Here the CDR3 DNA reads TGCGCCAGCAGCTGGGGGAATTTCGAGCAGTACTTC. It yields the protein CASSWGNFEQYF.

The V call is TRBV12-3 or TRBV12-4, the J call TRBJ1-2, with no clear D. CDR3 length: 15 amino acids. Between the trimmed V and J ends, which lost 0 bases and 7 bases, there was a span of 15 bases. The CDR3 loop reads CASSLAARVFGGYTF. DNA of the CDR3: TGTGCCAGCAGTTTAGCCGCCCGGGTCTTCGGTGGCTACACCTTC.

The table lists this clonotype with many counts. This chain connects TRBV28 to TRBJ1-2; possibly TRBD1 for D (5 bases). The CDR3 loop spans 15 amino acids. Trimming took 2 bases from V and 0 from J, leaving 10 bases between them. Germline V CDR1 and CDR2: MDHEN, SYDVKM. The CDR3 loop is CASSLPTATNYGYTF. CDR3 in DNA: TGTGCCAGCAGTTTACCGACAGCCACTAACTATGGCTACACCTTC.

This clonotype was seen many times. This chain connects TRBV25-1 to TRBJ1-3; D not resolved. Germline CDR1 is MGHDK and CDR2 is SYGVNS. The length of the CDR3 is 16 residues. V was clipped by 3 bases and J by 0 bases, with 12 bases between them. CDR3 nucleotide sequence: TGTGCCAGCAGTGACACAACCTCCATCTCTGGAAACACCATATATTTT. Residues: CASSDTTSISGNTIYF. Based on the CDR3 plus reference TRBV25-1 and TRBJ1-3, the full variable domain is EADIYQTPRYLVIGTGKKITLECSQTMGHDKMYWYQQDPGMELHLIHYSYGVNSTEKGDLSSESTVSRIRTEHFPLTLESARPSHTSQYLCASSDTTSISGNTIYFGEGSWLTVV.

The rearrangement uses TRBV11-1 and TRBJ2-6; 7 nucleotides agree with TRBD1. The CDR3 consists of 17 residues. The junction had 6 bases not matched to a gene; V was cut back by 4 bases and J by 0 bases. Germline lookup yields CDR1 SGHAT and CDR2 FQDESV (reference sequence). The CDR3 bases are TGTGCCAGCAGCTACGACAGGGTCCGCTCTGGGGCCAACGTCCTGACTTTC. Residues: CASSYDRVRSGANVLTF.

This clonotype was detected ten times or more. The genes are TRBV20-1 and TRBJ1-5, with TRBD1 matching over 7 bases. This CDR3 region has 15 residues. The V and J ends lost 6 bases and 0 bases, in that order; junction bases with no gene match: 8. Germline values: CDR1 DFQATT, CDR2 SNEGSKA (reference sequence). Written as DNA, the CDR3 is TGCAGTGCGGGGGGGACAGACTATAGCAATCAGCCCCAGCATTTT. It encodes CSAGGTDYSNQPQHF.

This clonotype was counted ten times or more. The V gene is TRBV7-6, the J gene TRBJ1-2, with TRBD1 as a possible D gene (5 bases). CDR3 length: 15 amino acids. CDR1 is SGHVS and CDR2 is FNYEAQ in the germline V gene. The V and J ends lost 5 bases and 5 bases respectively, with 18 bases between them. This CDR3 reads CASSPRAGKGYGYTF. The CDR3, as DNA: TGTGCCAGCAGCCCCCGGGCAGGGAAAGGGTATGGCTACACCTTC.

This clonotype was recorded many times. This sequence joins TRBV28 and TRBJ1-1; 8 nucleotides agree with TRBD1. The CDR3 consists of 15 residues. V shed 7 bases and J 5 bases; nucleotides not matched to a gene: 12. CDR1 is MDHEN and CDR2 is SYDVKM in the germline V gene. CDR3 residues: CASNPTGVPGTEAFF. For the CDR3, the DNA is TGTGCCAGCAACCCGACAGGGGTCCCGGGGACTGAAGCTTTCTTT.

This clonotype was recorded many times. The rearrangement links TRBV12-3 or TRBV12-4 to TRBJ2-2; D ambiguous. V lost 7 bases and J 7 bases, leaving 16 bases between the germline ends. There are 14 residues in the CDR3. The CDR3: CASTSGRSDGELFF. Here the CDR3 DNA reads TGTGCCAGCACCAGTGGCAGGTCAGACGGGGAGCTGTTTTTT.

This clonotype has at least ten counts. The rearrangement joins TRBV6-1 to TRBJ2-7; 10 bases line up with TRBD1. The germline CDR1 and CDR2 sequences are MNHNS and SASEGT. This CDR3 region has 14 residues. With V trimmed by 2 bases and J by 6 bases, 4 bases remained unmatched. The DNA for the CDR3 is TGTGCCAGCAGTGAATTTGGGACAGGGGCCGAGCAGTACTTC. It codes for CASSEFGTGAEQYF.

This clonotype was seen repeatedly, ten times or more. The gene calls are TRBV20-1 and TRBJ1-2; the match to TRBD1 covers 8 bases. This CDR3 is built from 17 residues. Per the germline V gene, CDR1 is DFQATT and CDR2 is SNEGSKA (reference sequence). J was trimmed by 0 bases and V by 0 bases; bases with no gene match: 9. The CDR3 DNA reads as TGCAGTGCTAGAGACCCTTTCTCGGACAGGGCTAACTATGGCTACACCTTC. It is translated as CSARDPFSDRANYGYTF.

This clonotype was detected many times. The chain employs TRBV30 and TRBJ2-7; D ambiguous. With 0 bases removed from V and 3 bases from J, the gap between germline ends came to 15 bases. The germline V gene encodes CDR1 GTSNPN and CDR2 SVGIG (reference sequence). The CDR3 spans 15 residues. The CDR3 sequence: CAWSVPGRTRYEQYF. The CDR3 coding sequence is TGTGCCTGGAGTGTACCAGGAAGGACCCGCTACGAGCAGTACTTC.

CDR3 protein: CASRLADPYEQYF. CDR3 nucleotide sequence: TGCGCCAGCAGACTAGCGGATCCCTACGAGCAGTACTTC. The V call is TRBV5-1, the J call TRBJ2-7, with 8 bases fitting TRBD2. The V gene's germline CDR1 is SGHRS and CDR2 YFSETQ. The CDR3 has 13 residues. The V segment lost 5 bases and the J segment 2 bases; nucleotides outside the gene matches: 3.

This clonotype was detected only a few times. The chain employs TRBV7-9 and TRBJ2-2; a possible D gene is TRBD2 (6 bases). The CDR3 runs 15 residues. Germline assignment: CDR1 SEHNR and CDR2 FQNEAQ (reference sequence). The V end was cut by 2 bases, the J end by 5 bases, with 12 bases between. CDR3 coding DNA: TGTGCCAGCAGCTTACTGCAGGCGGGGACCGGGGAGCTGTTTTTT. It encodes CASSLLQAGTGELFF.

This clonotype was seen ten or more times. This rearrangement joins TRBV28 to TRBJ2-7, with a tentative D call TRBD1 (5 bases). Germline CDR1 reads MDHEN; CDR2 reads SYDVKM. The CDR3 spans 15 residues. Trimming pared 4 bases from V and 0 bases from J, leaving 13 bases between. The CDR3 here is CASSSVGQGSYEQYF. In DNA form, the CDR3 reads TGTGCCAGCAGTTCGGTGGGGCAGGGCTCCTACGAGCAGTACTTC.

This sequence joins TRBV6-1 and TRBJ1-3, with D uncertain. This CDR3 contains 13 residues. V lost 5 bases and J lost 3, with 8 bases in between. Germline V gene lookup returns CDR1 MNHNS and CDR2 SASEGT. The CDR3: CASSQVNGNTIYF. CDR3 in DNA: TGTGCCAGCAGTCAAGTGAATGGAAACACCATATATTTT.